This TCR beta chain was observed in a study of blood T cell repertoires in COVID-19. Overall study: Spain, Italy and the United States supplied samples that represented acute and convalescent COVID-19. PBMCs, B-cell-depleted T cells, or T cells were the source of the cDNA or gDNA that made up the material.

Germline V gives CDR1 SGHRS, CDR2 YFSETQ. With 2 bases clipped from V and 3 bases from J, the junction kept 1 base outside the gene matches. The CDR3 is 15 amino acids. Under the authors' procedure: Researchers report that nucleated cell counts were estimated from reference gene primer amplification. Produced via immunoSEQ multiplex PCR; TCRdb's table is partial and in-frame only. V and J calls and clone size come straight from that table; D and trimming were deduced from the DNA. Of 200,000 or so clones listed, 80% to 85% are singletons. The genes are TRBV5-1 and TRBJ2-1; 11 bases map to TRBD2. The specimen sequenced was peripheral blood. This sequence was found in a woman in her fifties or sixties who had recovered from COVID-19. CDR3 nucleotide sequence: TGCGCCAGCAGCTTACTAGCGGGGGACTACAATGAGCAGTTCTTC. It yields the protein CASSLLAGDYNEQFF.